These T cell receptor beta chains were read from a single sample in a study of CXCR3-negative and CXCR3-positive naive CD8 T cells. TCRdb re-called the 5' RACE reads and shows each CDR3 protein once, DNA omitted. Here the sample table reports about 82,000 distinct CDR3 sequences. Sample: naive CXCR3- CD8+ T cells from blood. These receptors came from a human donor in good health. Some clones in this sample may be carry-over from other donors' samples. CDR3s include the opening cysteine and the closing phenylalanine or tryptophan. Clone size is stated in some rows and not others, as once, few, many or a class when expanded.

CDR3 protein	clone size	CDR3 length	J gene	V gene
CASTSSPKKGIYGYTF	.	16	TRBJ1-2	TRBV7-9
CASSQDDIGAWNTEAFF	.	17	TRBJ1-1	TRBV14
CASSESPLKAVPFKAHRDTQYF	.	22	TRBJ2-3	TRBV25-1
CASSLAGGEETQYF	.	14	TRBJ2-5	TRBV7-3
CASSQGFALNTGELFF	.	16	TRBJ2-2	TRBV4-1
CAISELAGSYNEQFF	.	15	TRBJ2-1	TRBV10-3
CASNSENTGELFF	.	13	TRBJ2-2	TRBV19
CASSLGQKSPLHF	.	13	TRBJ1-6	TRBV28
CASSLAGTGVYGYTF	.	15	TRBJ1-2	TRBV5-6
CSARDYRATEAFF	.	13	TRBJ1-1	TRBV20-1
CASSIPSANVLTF	.	13	TRBJ2-6	TRBV6-2/TRBV6-3
CSAREFRLAGGPNTGELFF	.	19	TRBJ2-2	TRBV20-1
CASSFQVTYEQYF	.	13	TRBJ2-7	TRBV7-6
CASSSGQPNTEAFF	.	14	TRBJ1-1	TRBV5-1
CASSRQTGEWDEQFF	.	15	TRBJ2-1	TRBV23-1
CASSKRDYEQYF	.	12	TRBJ2-7	TRBV7-8
CASSFWGNQPQHF	.	13	TRBJ1-5	TRBV7-2
CSVAPGADTQYF	.	12	TRBJ2-3	TRBV29-1
CAWSTGPEVGEQYF	medium-sized	14	TRBJ2-7	TRBV30
CASSSQGVNTGELVF	.	15	TRBJ2-2	TRBV19
CASSRGGALWEQFF	.	14	TRBJ2-1	TRBV7-9
CASSLSSSYEQYF	.	13	TRBJ2-7	TRBV28
CASSSPSRVSNSPLHF	.	16	TRBJ1-6	TRBV27
CASSQVWSGPPNEKLFF	.	17	TRBJ1-4	TRBV4-3
CASSQVRLEEQYF	.	13	TRBJ2-7	TRBV3-1
CSVVATLDNEQFF	.	13	TRBJ2-1	TRBV29-1
CASSSLAAGELFF	medium-sized	13	TRBJ2-2	TRBV11-3
CASSLWTGSKNIQYF	.	15	TRBJ2-4	TRBV27
CAISDGDRAYEQYF	.	14	TRBJ2-7	TRBV10-3
CSAVDPGGNTIYF	.	13	TRBJ1-3	TRBV29-1
CASSLEGFNTEAFF	.	14	TRBJ1-1	TRBV7-9
CASKGQGVSYEQYF	.	14	TRBJ2-7	TRBV10-3
CSVVEATDTQYF	.	12	TRBJ2-3	TRBV29-1
CSAREAGGPADKQYF	.	15	TRBJ2-3	TRBV20-1
CASSGATGGYEQYF	.	14	TRBJ2-7	TRBV7-6
CASSLVPHEQYF	.	12	TRBJ2-7	TRBV7-9
CASSFLGQPQHF	.	12	TRBJ1-5	TRBV28
CASSFGFTYEQYF	.	13	TRBJ2-7	TRBV12-3/TRBV12-4
CASSFFGNEKLFF	.	13	TRBJ1-4	TRBV28
CASNLDRLGYEQYF	.	14	TRBJ2-7	TRBV28
CSAIGTDFYEQYF	.	13	TRBJ2-7	TRBV29-1
CASSTDSQAREQYF	.	14	TRBJ2-7	TRBV13
CASSLGKNTEAFF	.	13	TRBJ1-1	TRBV5-5
CSASLWQGENYGYTF	.	15	TRBJ1-2	TRBV20-1
CAISDFKTDSNTGELFF	.	17	TRBJ2-2	TRBV10-3
CASSPQLPYEQYF	.	13	TRBJ2-7	TRBV6-5
CASSAGLLGNEQFF	.	14	TRBJ2-1	TRBV9
CASSPSPAGAYNEQFF	.	16	TRBJ2-1	TRBV6-4
CSVPTPGLAGVEIKKTGTDTQYF	.	23	TRBJ2-3	TRBV29-1
CASSYSTGTGELFF	.	14	TRBJ2-2	TRBV6-5
CASSRGEDYEQYF	.	13	TRBJ2-7	TRBV9
CASSLAIGTGYEQYF	.	15	TRBJ2-7	TRBV7-6
CASSVAPRESTDTQYF	.	16	TRBJ2-3	TRBV9
CASAHEEADTQYF	.	13	TRBJ2-3	TRBV7-6
CASSEPGQAYEQYF	.	14	TRBJ2-7	TRBV7-9
CASSLDGSSYNEQFF	.	15	TRBJ2-1	TRBV7-8
CASSLGAYEQYF	.	12	TRBJ2-7	TRBV7-9
CASSLDEPETSDSTDTQYF	.	19	TRBJ2-3	TRBV5-6
CASSAVGQGGLNEQFF	.	16	TRBJ2-1	TRBV9